This section outlines one T cell receptor beta chain sequence together with its context. Its antigen is not identified. Method: immunoSEQ multiplex PCR; TCRdb's copy keeps in-frame clones and lacks some. In the table there are over 100,000 clones, approximately 88% of which are singletons. This specimen belongs to a study of T cell responses to AZD1222 COVID-19 vaccine. Study results and caveats: Two AZD1222 administrations were followed by greater Spike-specific TCR breadth and depth. Clonal diversity may have been underestimated, and the donors were mostly white British, with more females than males. As reported, nearly half of all spike-specific TCRs target variant regions that are unmutated.

Germline lookup yields CDR1 SGHTA and CDR2 FQGNSA. The CDR3 sequence is 14 residues long. Trimming took off 2 bases at V and 2 bases at J, with 7 bases between the two ends. The rearrangement uses TRBV7-2 and TRBJ1-5; D remains unclear. The source is an adult in good health. Source: peripheral blood, taken on day 0 of MenACWY control vaccination. For the CDR3, the DNA is TGTGCCAGCAGCTTAAATTCCGGCAATCAGCCCCAGCATTTT. Its translation: CASSLNSGNQPQHF.